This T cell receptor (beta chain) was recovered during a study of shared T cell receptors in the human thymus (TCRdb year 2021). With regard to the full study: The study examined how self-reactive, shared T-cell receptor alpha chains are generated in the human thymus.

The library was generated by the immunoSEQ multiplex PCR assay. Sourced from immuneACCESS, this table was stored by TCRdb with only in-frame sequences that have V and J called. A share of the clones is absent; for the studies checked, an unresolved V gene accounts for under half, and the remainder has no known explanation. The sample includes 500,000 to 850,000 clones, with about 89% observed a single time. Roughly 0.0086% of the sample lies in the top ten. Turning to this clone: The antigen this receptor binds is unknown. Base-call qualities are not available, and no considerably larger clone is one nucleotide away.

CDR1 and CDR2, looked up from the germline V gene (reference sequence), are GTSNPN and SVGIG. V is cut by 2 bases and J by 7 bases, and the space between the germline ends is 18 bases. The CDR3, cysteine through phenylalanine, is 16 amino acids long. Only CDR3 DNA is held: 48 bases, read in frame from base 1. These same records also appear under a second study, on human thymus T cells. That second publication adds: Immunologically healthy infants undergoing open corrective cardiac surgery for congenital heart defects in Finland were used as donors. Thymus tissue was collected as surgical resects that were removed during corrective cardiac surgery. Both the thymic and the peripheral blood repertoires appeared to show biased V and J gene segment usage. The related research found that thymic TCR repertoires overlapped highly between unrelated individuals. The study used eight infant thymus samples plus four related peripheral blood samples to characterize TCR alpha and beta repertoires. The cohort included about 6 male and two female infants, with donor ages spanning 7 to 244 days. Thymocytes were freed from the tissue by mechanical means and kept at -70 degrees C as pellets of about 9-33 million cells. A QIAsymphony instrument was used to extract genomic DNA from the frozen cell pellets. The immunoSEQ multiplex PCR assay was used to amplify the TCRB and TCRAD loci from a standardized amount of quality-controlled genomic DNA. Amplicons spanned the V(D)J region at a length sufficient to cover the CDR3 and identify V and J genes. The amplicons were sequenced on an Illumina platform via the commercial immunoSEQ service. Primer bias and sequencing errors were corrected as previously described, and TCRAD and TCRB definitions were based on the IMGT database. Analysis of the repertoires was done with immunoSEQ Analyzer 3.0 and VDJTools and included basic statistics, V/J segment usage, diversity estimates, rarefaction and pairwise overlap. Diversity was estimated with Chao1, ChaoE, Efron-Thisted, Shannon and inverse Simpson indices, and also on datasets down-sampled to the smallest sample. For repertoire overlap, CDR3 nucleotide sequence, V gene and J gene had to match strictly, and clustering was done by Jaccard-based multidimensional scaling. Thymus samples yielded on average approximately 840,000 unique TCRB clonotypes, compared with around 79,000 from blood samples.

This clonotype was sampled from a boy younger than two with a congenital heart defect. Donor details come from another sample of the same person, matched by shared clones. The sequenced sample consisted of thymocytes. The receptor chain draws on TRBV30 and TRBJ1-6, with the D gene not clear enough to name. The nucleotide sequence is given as TGTGCCTGGAGTACCCCCCCCGGACGGAGGAATTCACCCCTCCACTTT. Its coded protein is CAWSTPPGRRNSPLHF.